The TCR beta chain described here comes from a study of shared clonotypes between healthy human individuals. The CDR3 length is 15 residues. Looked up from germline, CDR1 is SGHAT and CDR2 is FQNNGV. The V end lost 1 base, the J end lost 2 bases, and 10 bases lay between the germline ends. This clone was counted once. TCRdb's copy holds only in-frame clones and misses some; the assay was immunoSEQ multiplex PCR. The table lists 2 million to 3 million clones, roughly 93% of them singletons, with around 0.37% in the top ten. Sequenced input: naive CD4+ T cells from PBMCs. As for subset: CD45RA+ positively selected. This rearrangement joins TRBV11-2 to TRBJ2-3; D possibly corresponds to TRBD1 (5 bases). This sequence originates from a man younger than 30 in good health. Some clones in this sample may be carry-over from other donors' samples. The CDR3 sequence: CASSLVSGNTDTQYF. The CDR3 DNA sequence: TGTGCCAGCAGCTTAGTATCAGGGAACACAGATACGCAGTATTTT. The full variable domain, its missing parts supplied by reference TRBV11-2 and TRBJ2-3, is EAGVAQSPRYKIIEKRQSVAFWCNPISGHATLYWYQQILGQGPKLLIQFQNNGVVDDSQLPKDRFSAERLKGVDSTLKIQPAKLEDSAVYLCASSLVSGNTDTQYFGPGTRLTVL.